The 26 T cell receptor beta chains below come from one sample, sequenced in a study of T cells in Graves' hyperthyroidism and ophthalmopathy. Researchers took RNA transcripts and amplified the TCR beta CDR3 regions from them. With the HTBI primer set, the TCR CDR3 went through a first round of RT-PCR. Via MiXCR, TCRdb re-called the multiplex PCR reads, giving one row per CDR3 protein. This table has some 510,000 distinct CDR3 sequences, around 21% appearing once. The sample comprised blood. These receptor sequences come from a man between 18 and 29 years old with Graves' hyperthyroidism.

About this clonotype: This could be a read error, since a much larger clone is one nucleotide away. The chain uses TRBV6-4 and TRBJ2-2, with TRBD1 matching over 10 bases. V shed 0 bases, J shed 6 bases, and the junction held 4 bases outside the gene matches. The germline V gene encodes CDR1 MRHNA and CDR2 SNTAGT. The CDR3 has 16 amino acids. The CDR3: CASSDSRTGGSGELFF. As DNA, the CDR3 is TGTGCCAGCAGTGACTCGAGGACAGGGGGTTCCGGGGAGCTGTTTTTT.

The chain has TRBV5-6 and TRBJ1-6; the D gene is possibly TRBD1 (6 bases). V was trimmed by 2 bases and J by 8 bases, leaving 14 bases between them. The CDR3 runs 15 residues. CDR1 is SGHDT, CDR2 YYEEEE, per germline. CDR3 nucleotides: TGTGCCAGCAGCTTCGAGTTGGCAGGGGATTCACCCCTCCACTTT. It codes for CASSFELAGDSPLHF.

This clonotype came up many times. The gene calls are TRBV7-8 and TRBJ2-5; 9 positions agree with TRBD2. Germline CDR1 SGHVS, CDR2 FQNEAQ. This CDR3 has 17 residues. V lost 1 base and J lost 1; bases outside the gene matches: 7. The CDR3 nucleotides read TGTGCCAGCAGCTTAGAGACTAGCGGAATTCCCCAAGAGACCCAGTACTTC. Translating it yields CASSLETSGIPQETQYF.

This clonotype was counted ten times or more. The gene calls are TRBV2 and TRBJ1-2; D call uncertain. CDR3 length: 11 amino acids. Germline V gene lookup returns CDR1 SNHLY and CDR2 FYNNEI. Trimming took 5 bases from V and 7 from J, leaving 8 bases between them. The CDR3 reads CASSPSVGYTF. In DNA form, the CDR3 reads TGTGCCAGCAGTCCTTCAGTTGGCTACACCTTC.

This clonotype was seen a handful of times. The chain has TRBV28 and TRBJ1-2; the match to TRBD1 covers 10 bases. V lost 4 bases to trimming and J lost 7 bases; unmatched junction nucleotides: 15. This CDR3 is 17 amino acids long. Germline assignment: CDR1 MDHEN and CDR2 SYDVKM. The CDR3 reads CASSSETGGGFGGGYTF. The CDR3 nucleotides read TGTGCCAGCAGTTCGGAGACAGGGGGCGGCTTCGGGGGTGGCTACACCTTC.

This clonotype was seen repeatedly, ten times or more. This chain connects TRBV24-1 to TRBJ2-5; D unclear. Germline CDR1 and CDR2: KGHDR and SFDVKD. V was cut by 3 bases and J by 3 bases, with 10 bases left in between. The CDR3 is 14 amino acids. CDR3 protein: CATSDVLGEETQYF. As DNA, the CDR3 is TGTGCCACCAGTGATGTACTTGGAGAAGAGACCCAGTACTTC.

The chain carries TRBV12-3 or TRBV12-4 and TRBJ2-5, with TRBD1 as a possible D gene (6 bases). Trimming removed 8 bases at V and 4 bases at J, with 14 bases between. The CDR3 runs 13 residues. The CDR3 here is CASLQQGRETQYF. The CDR3 nucleotides read TGTGCCAGCCTACAACAGGGACGAGAGACCCAGTACTTC.

V gene TRBV12-3 or TRBV12-4 combines with J gene TRBJ2-2; 8 bases align to TRBD2. Trimming cost V 7 bases and J 4 bases; bases outside gene matches: 11. The CDR3 runs to 16 residues. The CDR3 coding sequence is TGTGCCAGCACGGTGGCGGGGGGCGTTGGCACCGGGGAGCTGTTTTTT. It specifies CASTVAGGVGTGELFF.

This clonotype was observed at least ten times. The rearrangement uses TRBV13 and TRBJ1-2, with TRBD1 matching over 7 bases. The V segment lost 5 bases and the J segment 8 bases; nucleotides outside the gene matches: 14. This CDR3 has 15 amino acids. The V gene's germline CDR1 is PRHDT and CDR2 FYEKMQ (reference sequence). For the CDR3, the DNA is TGTGCCAGCAGCGGGCGGGACAGTCCGTATCACGGCTACACCTTC. Its protein is CASSGRDSPYHGYTF.

Ten or more counts support this clonotype. The chain uses TRBV30 and TRBJ1-1, with D possibly matching TRBD1 (6 bases). The CDR3 length is 13 residues. V was clipped by 3 bases and J by 3 bases, with 11 bases between them. Germline CDR1 GTSNPN, CDR2 SVGIG (reference sequence). CDR3 bases: TGTGCCTGGAGCAGGGGCGGCGACACTGAAGCTTTCTTT. As protein: CAWSRGGDTEAFF.

V is TRBV2 and J is TRBJ1-2, with D maybe TRBD1 (5 bases). The CDR3 length is 15 residues. Germline-derived CDR1 and CDR2 are SNHLY and FYNNEI. The germline V and J ends were trimmed by 4 bases and 5 bases, with 17 bases remaining between them. The CDR3 DNA reads as TGTGCCAGCAGTGCTCGGGAGGGGACGGTTTATGGCTACACCTTC. It translates to CASSAREGTVYGYTF.

The V gene is TRBV7-8, the J gene TRBJ1-5; D remains ambiguous. V lost 4 bases and J 4 bases, leaving 8 bases between the germline ends. Germline-derived CDR1 and CDR2 are SGHVS and FQNEAQ. This CDR3 contains 13 residues. The CDR3 protein is CASSSFHNQPQHF. CDR3 DNA: TGTGCCAGCAGCTCTTTCCATAATCAGCCCCAGCATTTT.

In this sample, this clonotype turned up many times. This chain connects TRBV2 to TRBJ2-5; D call uncertain. The CDR3 runs to 14 residues. Per germline, CDR1 SNHLY and CDR2 FYNNEI. Trimming took off 4 bases at V and 3 bases at J, with 12 bases between the two ends. CDR3 in DNA: TGTGCCAGCAGTGTAAGCACATGGGAAGAGACCCAGTACTTC. Protein product: CASSVSTWEETQYF.

This clonotype appeared a few times. The chain recombines TRBV13 with TRBJ1-1, with 7 bases that match TRBD1. CDR3 size: 20 residues. V lost 5 bases and J lost 0; bases outside the gene matches: 21. Germline values: CDR1 PRHDT, CDR2 FYEKMQ (reference sequence). CDR3 DNA sequence: TGTGCCAGCAGCCCAAGACAGGGTATCGCCCTCAGCCTCATGAACACTGAAGCTTTCTTT. Translating it yields CASSPRQGIALSLMNTEAFF.

The sample holds many counts of this clonotype. V usage is TRBV12-3 or TRBV12-4 and J usage is TRBJ2-4, with D tentatively TRBD1 (6 bases). This CDR3 has 15 residues. V was pared by 6 bases and J by 0 bases, with 12 bases between. CDR3 in amino acids: CASRRLQGAKNIQYF. The CDR3 nucleotides are TGTGCCAGCAGGCGGCTACAGGGAGCCAAAAACATTCAGTACTTC.

There are many counts of this clonotype. The chain joins TRBV2 to TRBJ1-1; D might be TRBD1 (5 bases). The CDR3 has 15 residues. Trimming shortened V by 4 bases and J by 0 bases, and 12 bases separated the two germline ends. Germline-derived CDR1 and CDR2 are SNHLY and FYNNEI. CDR3 in DNA: TGTGCCAGCAGTGTTAGGGGTCACATGAACACTGAAGCTTTCTTT. Its translation is CASSVRGHMNTEAFF. Full variable domain (rest looked up from reference TRBV2 and TRBJ1-1): EPEVTQTPSHQVTQMGQEVILRCVPISNHLYFYWYRQILGQKVEFLVSFYNNEISEKSEIFDDQFSVERPDGSNFTLKIRSTKLEDSAMYFCASSVRGHMNTEAFFGQGTRLTVV.

The chain carries TRBV2 and TRBJ2-2; perhaps TRBD2 as D (5 bases). This CDR3 comprises 15 residues. Germline V lookup: CDR1 SNHLY, CDR2 FYNNEI. Between the trimmed V and J ends, which lost 6 bases and 4 bases, there was a span of 15 bases. The CDR3, as DNA: TGTGCCAGCAGCGCTTCCGGGATAGTCACCGGGGAGCTGTTTTTT. Translated, it gives CASSASGIVTGELFF.

In this sample, this clonotype turned up many times. The V call is TRBV5-1, the J call TRBJ1-5; perhaps TRBD1 as D (5 bases). The CDR3 runs 16 residues. Between the trimmed V and J ends, which lost 4 bases and 1 base, there was a span of 15 bases. Per germline, CDR1 SGHRS and CDR2 YFSETQ. The CDR3 sequence is CASSPGTRKSNQPQHF. The CDR3 DNA reads as TGCGCCAGCAGCCCGGGGACCAGGAAAAGCAATCAGCCCCAGCATTTT.

CDR3 loop: CASSQDGQGSSGELFF. The CDR3, as DNA: TGCGCCAGCAGCCAAGATGGACAGGGGAGTTCCGGGGAGCTGTTTTTT. The V gene is TRBV4-3, the J gene TRBJ2-2, with TRBD1 matching over 9 bases. The V and J ends lost 0 bases and 6 bases, in that order; junction bases with no gene match: 5. This CDR3 region has 16 residues. Germline CDR1 reads LGHNA; CDR2 reads YSLEER.

V is TRBV11-2 and J is TRBJ2-4; no reliable D call. CDR1 and CDR2 (germline): SGHAT, FQNNGV. Trimming removed 3 bases at V and 8 bases at J, with 14 bases between. The CDR3 has 14 residues. The CDR3 DNA reads as TGTGCCAGCAGCTTTCGGGCCTTTGGGGACATTCAGTACTTC. It translates to CASSFRAFGDIQYF.

This chain joins TRBV4-1 and TRBJ1-1; D not certain. Germline CDR1 reads MGHRA; CDR2 reads YSYEKL. Trimming took 3 bases from V and 6 from J, leaving 17 bases between them. This CDR3 is 15 amino acids long. The CDR3 nucleotides read TGCGCCAGCAGCCATGGGGAGGATGGGAGTCCTGAAGCTTTCTTT. Amino acid sequence: CASSHGEDGSPEAFF.

This clonotype was picked up many times. The chain employs TRBV28 and TRBJ2-7; 7 bases align to TRBD1. This CDR3 region has 13 residues. Germline V lookup: CDR1 MDHEN, CDR2 SYDVKM. Trimming at V came to 6 bases and at J to 7 bases, leaving 9 bases not matched to a gene. In nucleotides, the CDR3 is TGTGCCAGCAGCTCCGCCGACAGGGATGAGCAGTACTTC. Translated, it gives CASSSADRDEQYF.

In this sample, this clonotype turned up many times. The chain joins TRBV12-3 or TRBV12-4 to TRBJ2-7; D might be TRBD2 (5 bases). This CDR3 region has 14 residues. V shed 6 bases and J shed 5 bases, with 17 bases lying between them. The CDR3 protein is CASSLHGWGDEQYF. The CDR3 DNA reads as TGTGCCAGCAGCCTACACGGCTGGGGAGACGAGCAGTACTTC.

This clonotype was observed many times. Just one base apart from a much larger clone, this may be a read error. V usage is TRBV6-1 and J usage is TRBJ1-2, with D unresolved. The CDR3 has 12 residues. Germline V gives CDR1 MNHNS, CDR2 SASEGT. The CDR3 protein is CASSTVDYGYAF. The CDR3 DNA sequence: TGTGCCAGCAGTACCGTAGACTATGGCTACGCCTTC.

The table lists this clonotype with many counts. The chain combines TRBV5-1 with TRBJ1-1, with D perhaps matching TRBD1 (6 bases). The germline CDR1 and CDR2 sequences are SGHRS and YFSETQ. The CDR3 is made up of 14 amino acids. With 0 bases removed from V and 7 bases from J, the gap between germline ends came to 13 bases. The CDR3 bases are TGCGCCAGCAGCTTGGGGGGACACAATTTTGAAGCTTTCTTT. It is translated as CASSLGGHNFEAFF.

Concerning this clonotype: A read error is possible here, since a much larger clone lies one base away. The rearrangement joins TRBV27 to TRBJ1-1, with a tentative D call TRBD1 (5 bases). V shed 4 bases and J shed 3 bases, with 15 bases lying between them. The CDR3 has 15 amino acids. CDR1 and CDR2 from the germline V gene are MNHEY and SMNVEV (reference sequence). The CDR3 sequence is CASSWGTRCDTEAFF. The DNA of the CDR3 is TGTGCCAGCAGTTGGGGGACGAGGTGTGACACTGAAGCTTTCTTT.